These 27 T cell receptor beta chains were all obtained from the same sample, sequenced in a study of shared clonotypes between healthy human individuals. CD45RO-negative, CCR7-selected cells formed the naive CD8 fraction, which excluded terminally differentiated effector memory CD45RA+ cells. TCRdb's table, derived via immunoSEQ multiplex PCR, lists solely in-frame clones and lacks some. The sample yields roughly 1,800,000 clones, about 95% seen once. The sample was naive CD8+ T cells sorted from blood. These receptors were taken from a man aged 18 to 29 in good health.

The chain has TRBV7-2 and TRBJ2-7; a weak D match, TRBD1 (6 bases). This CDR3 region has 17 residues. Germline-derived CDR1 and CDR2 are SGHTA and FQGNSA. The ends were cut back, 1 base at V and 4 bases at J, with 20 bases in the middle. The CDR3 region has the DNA TGTGCCAGCAGCTTAGGAGCCACTCAGGGGCATCAGTACGAGCAGTACTTC. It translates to CASSLGATQGHQYEQYF.

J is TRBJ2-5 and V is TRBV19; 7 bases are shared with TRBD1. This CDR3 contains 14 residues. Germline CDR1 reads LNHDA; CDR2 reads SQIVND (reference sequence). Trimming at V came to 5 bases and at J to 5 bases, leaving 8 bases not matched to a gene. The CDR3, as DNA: TGTGCCAGTAGTCCCTTAGACAGGGAGGAGACCCAGTACTTC. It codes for CASSPLDREETQYF.

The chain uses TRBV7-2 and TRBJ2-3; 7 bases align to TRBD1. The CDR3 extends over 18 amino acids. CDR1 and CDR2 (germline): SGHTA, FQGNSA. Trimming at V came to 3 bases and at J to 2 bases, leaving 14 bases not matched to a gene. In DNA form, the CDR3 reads TGTGCCAGCAGCTTCCACCAGGGGGTGGGAGCGCTCACAGATACGCAGTATTTT. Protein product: CASSFHQGVGALTDTQYF.

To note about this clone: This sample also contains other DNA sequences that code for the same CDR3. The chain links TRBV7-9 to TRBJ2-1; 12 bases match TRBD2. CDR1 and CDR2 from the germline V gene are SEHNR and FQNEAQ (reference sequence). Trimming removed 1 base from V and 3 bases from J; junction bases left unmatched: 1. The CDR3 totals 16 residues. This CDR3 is CASSLGTSGIYNEQFF. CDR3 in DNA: TGTGCCAGCAGCTTAGGGACTAGCGGGATCTACAATGAGCAGTTCTTC.

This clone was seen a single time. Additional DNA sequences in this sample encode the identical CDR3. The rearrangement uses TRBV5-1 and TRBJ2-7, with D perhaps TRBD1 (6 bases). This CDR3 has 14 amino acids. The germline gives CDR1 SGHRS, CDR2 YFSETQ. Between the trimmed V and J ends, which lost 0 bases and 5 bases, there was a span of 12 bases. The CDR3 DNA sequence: TGCGCCAGCAGCTTGGCCGGGCAGGGGCACGAGCAGTACTTC. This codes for CASSLAGQGHEQYF.

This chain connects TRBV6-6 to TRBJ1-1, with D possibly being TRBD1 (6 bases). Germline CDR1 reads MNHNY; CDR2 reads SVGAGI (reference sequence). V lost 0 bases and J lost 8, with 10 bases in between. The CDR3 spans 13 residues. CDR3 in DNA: TGTGCCAGCAGTTACTCGGGGGCAGGGGAAGCTTTCTTT. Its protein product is CASSYSGAGEAFF.

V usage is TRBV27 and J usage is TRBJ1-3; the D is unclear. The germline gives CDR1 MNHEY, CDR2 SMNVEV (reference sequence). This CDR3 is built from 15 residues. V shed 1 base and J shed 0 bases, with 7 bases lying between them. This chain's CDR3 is CASSLLGHSGNTIYF. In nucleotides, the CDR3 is TGTGCCAGCAGTTTATTAGGTCACTCTGGAAACACCATATATTTT.

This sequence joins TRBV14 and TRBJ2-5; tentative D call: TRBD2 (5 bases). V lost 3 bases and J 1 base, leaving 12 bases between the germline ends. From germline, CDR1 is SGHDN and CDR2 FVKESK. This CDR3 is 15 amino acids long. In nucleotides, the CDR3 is TGTGCCAGCAGCCATCTCAGCGGAATCCAAGAGACCCAGTACTTC. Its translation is CASSHLSGIQETQYF.

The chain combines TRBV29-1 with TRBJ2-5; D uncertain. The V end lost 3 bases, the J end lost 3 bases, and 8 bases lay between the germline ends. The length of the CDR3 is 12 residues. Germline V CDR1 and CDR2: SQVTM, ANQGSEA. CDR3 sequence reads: CSVEELKETQYF. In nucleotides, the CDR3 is TGCAGCGTTGAGGAACTCAAAGAGACCCAGTACTTC. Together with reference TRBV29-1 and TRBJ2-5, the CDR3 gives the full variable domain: SAVISQKPSRDICQRGTSLTIQCQVDSQVTMMFWYRQQPGQSLTLIATANQGSEATYESGFVIDKFPISRPNLTFSTLTVSNMSPEDSSIYLCSVEELKETQYFGPGTRLLVL.

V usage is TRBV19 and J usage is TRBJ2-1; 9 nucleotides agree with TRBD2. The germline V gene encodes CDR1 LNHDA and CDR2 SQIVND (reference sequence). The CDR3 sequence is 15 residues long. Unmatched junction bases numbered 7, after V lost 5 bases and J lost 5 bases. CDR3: CASSGSSGTHNEQFF. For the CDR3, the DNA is TGTGCCAGTAGTGGGTCTAGCGGGACTCACAATGAGCAGTTCTTC.

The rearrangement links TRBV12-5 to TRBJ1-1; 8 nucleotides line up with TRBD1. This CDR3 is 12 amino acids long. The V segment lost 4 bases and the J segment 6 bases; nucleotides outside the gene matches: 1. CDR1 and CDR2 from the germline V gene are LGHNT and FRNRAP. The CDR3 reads CASGYRGAEAFF. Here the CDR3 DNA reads TGTGCTAGTGGTTACAGGGGGGCTGAAGCTTTCTTT.

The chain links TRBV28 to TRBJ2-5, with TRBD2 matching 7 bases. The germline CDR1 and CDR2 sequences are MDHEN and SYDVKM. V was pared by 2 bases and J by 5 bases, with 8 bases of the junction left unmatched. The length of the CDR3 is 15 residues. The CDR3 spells CASSLGRTSMETQYF. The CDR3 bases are TGTGCCAGCAGTTTAGGGAGGACTAGTATGGAGACCCAGTACTTC.

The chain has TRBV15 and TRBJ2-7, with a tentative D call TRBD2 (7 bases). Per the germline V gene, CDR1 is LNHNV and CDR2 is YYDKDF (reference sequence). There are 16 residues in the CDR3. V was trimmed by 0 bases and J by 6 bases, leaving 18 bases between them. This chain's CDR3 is CATSREAGARDFEQYF. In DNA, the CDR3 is TGTGCCACCAGCAGAGAGGCGGGGGCTCGGGACTTCGAGCAGTACTTC.

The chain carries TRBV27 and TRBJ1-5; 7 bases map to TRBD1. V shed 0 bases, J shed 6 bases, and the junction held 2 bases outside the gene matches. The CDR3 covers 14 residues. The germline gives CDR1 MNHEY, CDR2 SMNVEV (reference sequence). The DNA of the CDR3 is TGTGCCAGCAGTTTATCTACAGGGGCTCAGCCCCAGCATTTT. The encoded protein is CASSLSTGAQPQHF.

CDR3 nucleotide sequence: TGTGCCAGCAGCATGCAAAGCGGTACGAACACCGGGGAGCTGTTTTTT. The encoded protein is CASSMQSGTNTGELFF. The chain has TRBV7-6 and TRBJ2-2; D may be TRBD2 (5 bases). The CDR3 extends over 16 amino acids. Germline loops: CDR1 SGHVS, CDR2 FNYEAQ. Trimming cost V 5 bases and J 0 bases, with 13 bases left between them. The variable domain in full, completed from reference TRBV7-6 and TRBJ2-2, reads GAGVSQSPRYKVTKRGQDVALRCDPISGHVSLYWYRQALGQGPEFLTYFNYEAQQDKSGLPNDRFSAERPEGSISTLTIQRTEQRDSAMYRCASSMQSGTNTGELFFGEGSRLTVL.

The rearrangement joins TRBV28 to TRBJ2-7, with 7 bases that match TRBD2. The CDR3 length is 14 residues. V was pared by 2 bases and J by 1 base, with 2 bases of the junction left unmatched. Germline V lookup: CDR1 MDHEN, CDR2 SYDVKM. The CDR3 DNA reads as TGTGCCAGCAGTTTAGCGGGGGAATCCTACGAGCAGTACTTC. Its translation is CASSLAGESYEQYF.

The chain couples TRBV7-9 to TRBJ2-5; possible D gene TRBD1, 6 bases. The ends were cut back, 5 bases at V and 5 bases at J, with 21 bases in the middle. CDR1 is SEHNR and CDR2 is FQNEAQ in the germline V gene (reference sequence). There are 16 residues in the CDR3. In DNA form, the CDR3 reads TGTGCCAGCAGCCTTCATTGGGGGCTGGTTGGTGAGACCCAGTACTTC. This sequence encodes CASSLHWGLVGETQYF.

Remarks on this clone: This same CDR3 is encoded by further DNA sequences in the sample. CDR3 loop: CASSLGGGPQHF. The CDR3 DNA sequence: TGTGCCAGCAGCTTGGGGGGTGGGCCCCAGCATTTT. The chain employs TRBV5-6 and TRBJ1-5; D is uncertain. V shed 0 bases and J shed 9 bases, with 7 bases lying between them. Germline lookup yields CDR1 SGHDT and CDR2 YYEEEE. The CDR3 has 12 residues.

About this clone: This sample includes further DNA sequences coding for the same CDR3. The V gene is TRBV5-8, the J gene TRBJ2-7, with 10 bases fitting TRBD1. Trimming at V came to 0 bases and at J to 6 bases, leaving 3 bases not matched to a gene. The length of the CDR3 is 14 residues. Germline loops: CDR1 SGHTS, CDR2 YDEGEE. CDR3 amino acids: CASSLGQGASEQYF. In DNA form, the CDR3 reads TGTGCCAGCAGCTTGGGACAGGGGGCCAGCGAGCAGTACTTC. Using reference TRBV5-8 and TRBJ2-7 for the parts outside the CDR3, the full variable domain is EAGVTQSPTHLIKTRGQQATLRCSPISGHTSVYWYQQALGLGLQFLLWYDEGEERNRGNFPPRFSGRQFPNYSSELNVNALELEDSALYLCASSLGQGASEQYFGPGTRLTVT.

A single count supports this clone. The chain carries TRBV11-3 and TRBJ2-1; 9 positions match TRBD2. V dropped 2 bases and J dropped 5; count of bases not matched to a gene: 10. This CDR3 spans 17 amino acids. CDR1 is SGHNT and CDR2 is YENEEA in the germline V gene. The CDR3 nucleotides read TGTGCCAGCAGCTTATCTAGCGGGAAAGGAAGGGACAATGAGCAGTTCTTC. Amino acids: CASSLSSGKGRDNEQFF.

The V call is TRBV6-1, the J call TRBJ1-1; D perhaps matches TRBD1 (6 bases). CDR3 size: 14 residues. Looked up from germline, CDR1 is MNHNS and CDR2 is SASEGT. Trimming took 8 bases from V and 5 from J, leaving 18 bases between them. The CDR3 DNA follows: TGTGCCAGCTGCCCGAGAGGGGGGGAGACTGAAGCTTTCTTT. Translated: CASCPRGGETEAFF.

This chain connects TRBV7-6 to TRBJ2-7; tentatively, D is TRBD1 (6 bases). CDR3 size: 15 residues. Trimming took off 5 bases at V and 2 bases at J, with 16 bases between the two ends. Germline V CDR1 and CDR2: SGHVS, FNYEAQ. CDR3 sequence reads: CASSPSGTPPYEQYF. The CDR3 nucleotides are TGTGCCAGCAGCCCATCCGGGACACCTCCCTACGAGCAGTACTTC.

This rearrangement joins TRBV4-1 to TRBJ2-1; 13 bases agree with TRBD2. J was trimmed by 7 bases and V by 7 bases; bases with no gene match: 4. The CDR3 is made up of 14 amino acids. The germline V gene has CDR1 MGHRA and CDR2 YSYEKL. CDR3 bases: TGCGCCAGCACCCCACTAGCGGGAGGGAATGAGCAGTTCTTC. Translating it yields CASTPLAGGNEQFF.

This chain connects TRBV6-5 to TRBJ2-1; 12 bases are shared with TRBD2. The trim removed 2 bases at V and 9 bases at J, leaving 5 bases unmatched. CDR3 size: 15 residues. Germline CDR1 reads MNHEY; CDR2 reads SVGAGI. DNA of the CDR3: TGTGCCAGCAGTTACGGGACTAGCGGGTTCAGTGAGCAGTTCTTC. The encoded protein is CASSYGTSGFSEQFF.

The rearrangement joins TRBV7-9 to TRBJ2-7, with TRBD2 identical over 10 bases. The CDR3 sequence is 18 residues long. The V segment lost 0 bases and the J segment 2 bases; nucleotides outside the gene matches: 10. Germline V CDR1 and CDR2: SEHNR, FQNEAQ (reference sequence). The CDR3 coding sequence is TGTGCCAGCAGCTTAGCTTCTTGGGGGACTAGCGTCCCCTACGAGCAGTACTTC. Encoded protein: CASSLASWGTSVPYEQYF.

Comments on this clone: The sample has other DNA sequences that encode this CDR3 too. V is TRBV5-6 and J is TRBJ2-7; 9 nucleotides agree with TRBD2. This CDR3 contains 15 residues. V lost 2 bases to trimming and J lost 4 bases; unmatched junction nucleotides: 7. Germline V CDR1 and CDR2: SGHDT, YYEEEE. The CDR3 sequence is CASSFLAGGPYEQYF. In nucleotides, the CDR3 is TGTGCCAGCAGCTTTCTCGCGGGAGGGCCTTACGAGCAGTACTTC.

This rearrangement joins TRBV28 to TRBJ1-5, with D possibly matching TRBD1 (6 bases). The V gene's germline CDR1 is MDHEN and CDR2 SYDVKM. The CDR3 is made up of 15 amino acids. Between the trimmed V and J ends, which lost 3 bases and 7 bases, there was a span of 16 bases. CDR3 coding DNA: TGTGCCAGCAGTTTGCCTACAGGGAGGTGGCAGCCCCAGCATTTT. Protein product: CASSLPTGRWQPQHF.